A selection of T cell receptor beta chains follows, all from one sample in a study of blood T cells in healthy people across ages. TCRdb independently ran MiXCR on the 5' RACE reads; one entry per CDR3 protein. The sample shows about 640,000 distinct CDR3 sequences, 45% to 65% of them seen only once. Sequencing used blood. The receptors originated from a man aged 55 to 70 in good health. Both conserved end residues are part of each CDR3. The D gene is left open where the match is weak. Not all rows give a size; the values are once, few, many and, for expanded clones, a class.

v_call	clone_size	j_call	cdr3_length	d_call	cdr3_nt	cdr3_aa
TRBV19	NA	TRBJ2-1	16	NA	TGTGCCAGTAGCACCGGAGGTCCTTTCAGGGGAGATGAGCAGTTCTTC	CASSTGGPFRGDEQFF
TRBV28	NA	TRBJ2-7	14	TRBD1	TGTGCCAGCAGCTCGGGGGACAGGGGGTACGAGCAGTACTTC	CASSSGDRGYEQYF
TRBV5-1	NA	TRBJ2-7	16	TRBD1	TGCGCCGGCAGCTTGGCCGGGACAGCAACCTCCTACGAGCAGTACTTC	CAGSLAGTATSYEQYF
TRBV10-1	NA	TRBJ2-5	16	TRBD1	TGCGCCAGCAGTGAGTCGGCCCCAGGGGGAGAGGAGACCCAGTACTTC	CASSESAPGGEETQYF
TRBV5-8	NA	TRBJ1-4	17	TRBD1	TGTGCCAGCAGCGGGGACCCGGGACAGGCAACTAATGAAAAACTGTTTTTT	CASSGDPGQATNEKLFF
TRBV20-1	NA	TRBJ2-5	11	NA	TGCAGGCCCTTAGTCCAAGAGACCCAGTACTTC	CRPLVQETQYF
TRBV6-2/TRBV6-3	NA	TRBJ2-1	14	TRBD1	TGTGCCAGCAGATCAACAGGGGGCCTGGATGAGCAGTTCTTC	CASRSTGGLDEQFF
TRBV20-1	few	TRBJ2-5	19	TRBD2	TGCAGTGCTAGTGCTTCCGGGGGTAGCGGGGGGGCGCGACAAGAGACCCAGTACTTC	CSASASGGSGGARQETQYF
TRBV5-5	NA	TRBJ2-7	13	NA	TGTGCCAGCAGCCCGTCTCGGACACCACAGCAGTACTTC	CASSPSRTPQQYF
TRBV6-4	NA	TRBJ1-2	15	NA	TGTGCCAGCAGCCAAACGGGGAGAGAGCACTATGGCTACACCTTC	CASSQTGREHYGYTF
TRBV11-2	NA	TRBJ2-3	19	TRBD2	TGTGCCAGCAGCGGTGGGTGGACTAGCGCGCTCCCAGGCACAGATACGCAGTATTTT	CASSGGWTSALPGTDTQYF
TRBV7-2	NA	TRBJ2-4	15	TRBD2	TGTGCCAGCAGGACTGCTAGCGGGGGGGTCTGGGAGCAGTACTTC	CASRTASGGVWEQYF
TRBV9	NA	TRBJ2-2	17	TRBD1	TGTGCCAGCAGCGACCAAATACCGGGACAGGGGATCGGGGAGCTGTTTTTT	CASSDQIPGQGIGELFF
TRBV5-5	NA	TRBJ2-7	15	TRBD2	TGTGCCAGCAGCTTGGGACTAGCGGGGGGCTACGAGCAGTACTTC	CASSLGLAGGYEQYF
TRBV2	NA	TRBJ1-2	12	NA	TGTGCCAGCACTAGGGGCTCTGGTGGCTACACCTTC	CASTRGSGGYTF
TRBV4-1	few	TRBJ2-5	17	NA	TGCGCCAGCAGCCAAGCCCCCTCGGCGGGGATTGGAGAGACCCAGTACTTC	CASSQAPSAGIGETQYF
TRBV12-3/TRBV12-4	many	TRBJ2-1	12	NA	TGTGCCAGCAGTTTCCCAGGACAGAAGCAGTTCTTC	CASSFPGQKQFF
TRBV20-1	few	TRBJ2-1	15	NA	TGCAGTGCTAGAGATCACGTGAGGCAATCCGATGAGCAGTTCTTC	CSARDHVRQSDEQFF
TRBV20-1	NA	TRBJ1-5	15	TRBD1	TGCAGTGCTAGATCCGGACAGGGGGACAATCAGCCCCAGCATTTT	CSARSGQGDNQPQHF
TRBV5-5	NA	TRBJ1-6	13	NA	TGTGCCAGCAGCTTTCAGGGGAATTCACCCCTCCACTTT	CASSFQGNSPLHF
TRBV29-1	NA	TRBJ2-3	13	NA	TGCAGCGTAGCCGTTAGCAGCGCAGATACGCAGTATTTT	CSVAVSSADTQYF
TRBV5-4	few	TRBJ1-2	14	NA	TGTGCCAGCAGCCCATTTACGGGAAACTATGGCTACACCTTC	CASSPFTGNYGYTF
TRBV28	NA	TRBJ1-2	17	TRBD1	TGTGCCAGCAGTTTCTCCCCTGGGGCAGGGGGCTCTGGTGACTACACCTTC	CASSFSPGAGGSGDYTF
TRBV10-3	NA	TRBJ2-1	17	NA	TGTGCCATCAGTGCAACCGGGCAGGGGAGGGGGTACAATGAGCAGTTCTTC	CAISATGQGRGYNEQFF
TRBV25-1	once	TRBJ1-6	12	TRBD1	TGTGCCAGCAGATTAGGGGGCAGAGCCCTCCACTTT	CASRLGGRALHF
TRBV4-1	NA	TRBJ2-5	17	NA	TGCGCCAGCAGCCACCGTCGGGGAGGTTCCGCACAAGAGACCCAGTACTTC	CASSHRRGGSAQETQYF
TRBV7-2	NA	TRBJ2-5	15	NA	TGTGCCAGCAGCTCCCCGACTAGATCCCCAGAGACCCAGTACTTC	CASSSPTRSPETQYF
TRBV10-1	NA	TRBJ2-1	16	TRBD2	TGCGCCAGCAGTTCGGGACTAGGTGTCTCCTACAATGAGCAGTTCTTC	CASSSGLGVSYNEQFF
TRBV7-9	few	TRBJ2-3	16	NA	TGTGCCAGCAGCTTAGCGTCGGGGGCTCCTAGGGGTACGCAGTATTTT	CASSLASGAPRGTQYF
TRBV27	NA	TRBJ2-5	15	NA	TGCGCCAGCAGCACCGACGGGATGTTACAAGAGACCCAGTACTTC	CASSTDGMLQETQYF
TRBV4-1	NA	TRBJ2-7	16	TRBD1	TGCGCCAGCAGCCTCGTCATTCGGACAGGGGCCTACGAGCAGTACTTC	CASSLVIRTGAYEQYF
TRBV3-1	NA	TRBJ1-2	15	TRBD1	TGTGCCAGCAGCCAGGGACAGGGGAGGGACTATGGCTACACCTTC	CASSQGQGRDYGYTF
TRBV7-9	NA	TRBJ2-5	14	TRBD2	TGTGCCAGCAGCCCTAGCGGGGCCCGGGAGACCCAGTACTTC	CASSPSGARETQYF
TRBV29-1	few	TRBJ2-5	14	NA	TGCAGCGTTGCCGCCGGTGCGGGACAAGAGACCCAGTACTTC	CSVAAGAGQETQYF
TRBV20-1	once	TRBJ2-1	14	TRBD1	TGCAGTGCCTTCGGACAGGGAGCGAACAATGAGCAGTTCTTC	CSAFGQGANNEQFF
TRBV5-1	few	TRBJ2-5	15	TRBD2	TGCGCCAGCAGACGGAACGTAGCGGGGCAAGAGACCCAGTACTTC	CASRRNVAGQETQYF
TRBV5-1	NA	TRBJ2-5	16	TRBD1	TGCGCCAGCAGCCTCGGACAGGGGGCGATCCAAGAGACCCAGTACTTC	CASSLGQGAIQETQYF
TRBV4-2	NA	TRBJ1-4	11	NA	TGTGCCAGCATCCAAGATGAAAAACTGTTTTTT	CASIQDEKLFF
TRBV5-1	many	TRBJ2-3	15	TRBD1	TGCGCCAGCAGCTGGAGGACAGGGAGCACAGATACGCAGTATTTT	CASSWRTGSTDTQYF
TRBV25-1	NA	TRBJ1-1	14	NA	TGTGCCAGCAGTGAACAGGGCAGGAACGCTGAAGCTTTCTTT	CASSEQGRNAEAFF
TRBV6-2/TRBV6-3	NA	TRBJ1-2	13	NA	TGTGCCAGCAGTTACGTGGCCGGCCAGGGCTACACCTTC	CASSYVAGQGYTF
TRBV5-4	NA	TRBJ2-5	15	TRBD1	TGTGCCAGCAGCTACCCCGGGACAGTCCAAGAGACCCAGTACTTC	CASSYPGTVQETQYF
TRBV11-1	NA	TRBJ2-1	15	TRBD2	TGTGCCAGCAGCCAACTAGCGGGGGTGGTCAATGAGCAGTTCTTC	CASSQLAGVVNEQFF
TRBV10-3	NA	TRBJ2-3	15	NA	TGTGCCATCAGTCCCGGCCCCACCGGGACAGATACGCAGTATTTT	CAISPGPTGTDTQYF
TRBV7-2	NA	TRBJ2-1	15	NA	TGTGCCAGCAGCTTATTAGGGGGGGGTTACAATGAGCAGTTCTTC	CASSLLGGGYNEQFF
TRBV28	NA	TRBJ2-7	15	NA	TGTGCCAGCAGTTCACCTGGTCGGGGGACATACGAGCAGTACTTC	CASSSPGRGTYEQYF
TRBV9	NA	TRBJ1-5	14	TRBD1	TGTGCCAGCAGCACAGGGGGCAGAAATCAGCCCCAGCATTTT	CASSTGGRNQPQHF
TRBV5-4	NA	TRBJ1-5	16	NA	TGTGCCAGCAGCTTGGACGGGGGCGTAGACAATCAGCCCCAGCATTTT	CASSLDGGVDNQPQHF
TRBV15	few	TRBJ2-5	16	TRBD2	TGTGCCACCAGCAGAGATAGGGGACTAGCTCGAGAGACCCAGTACTTC	CATSRDRGLARETQYF
TRBV20-1	NA	TRBJ2-3	15	TRBD2	TGCAGTGCTAGGAAAGCGGGGGGTTACACAGATACGCAGTATTTT	CSARKAGGYTDTQYF
TRBV9	NA	TRBJ1-2	15	TRBD1	TGTGCCAGCAGCGTAGACCAGGGGGCGCGAAATGGCTACACCTTC	CASSVDQGARNGYTF
TRBV10-2	NA	TRBJ2-6	17	TRBD1	TGCGCCATCTCCCGACAGGGAAGGGTGGAGGGGGCCAACGTCCTGACTTTC	CAISRQGRVEGANVLTF
TRBV14	NA	TRBJ2-7	13	NA	TGTGCCAGCAGCCAGTTAAGCTCCTACGAGCAGTACTTC	CASSQLSSYEQYF
TRBV10-3	NA	TRBJ2-1	14	TRBD2	TGTGCCATCAATAGCGGGGGGGCTAGAAATGAGCAGTTCTTC	CAINSGGARNEQFF